This T cell receptor (beta chain) was retrieved from a study of blood T cell repertoires in COVID-19. V lost 4 bases, J lost 5 bases, and 11 bases stayed unmatched. The CDR3 extends over 17 amino acids. CDR1 SGHNT and CDR2 YYREEE come from the germline V gene (reference sequence). TCRdb keeps only in-frame clones here, not all; method: immunoSEQ multiplex PCR. The sample has about 310,000 clones, nearly 90% seen once. This clone was recorded once. Seattle's enrolled individuals joined amid active infection and were then monitored longitudinally. The specimen sequenced was peripheral blood. This chain links TRBV5-4 with TRBJ2-3; 12 positions match TRBD2. The TCR was taken from a woman aged 40 to 49 with COVID-19, enrolled during active disease. The CDR3 region is CASSRASGGAPIDTQYF. The CDR3 region has the DNA TGTGCCAGCAGCCGCGCTAGCGGGGGGGCCCCGATAGATACGCAGTATTTT.